This entry is about one TCR beta chain. This entry comes from a study of blood T cell repertoires in COVID-19. CDR3 length: 18 amino acids. CDR1 and CDR2 from the germline V gene are SEHNR and FQNEAQ (reference sequence). V was shortened by 6 bases and J by 3 bases, with 26 bases between the two germline ends. The table came from immunoSEQ multiplex PCR; TCRdb's copy has only in-frame clones and leaves some out. The data hold 98,000 or so clones, with over 75% observed a single time. J is TRBJ1-1 and V is TRBV7-9, with TRBD1 as a possible D gene (5 bases). The TCR was taken from a human donor in a cohort sampled during active COVID-19. The sample taken for sequencing was peripheral blood. CDR3 coding DNA: TGTGCCAGCAGTACAAACTTGGCTCCTCGACAGCGGGACACTGAAGCTTTCTTT. It yields the protein CASSTNLAPRQRDTEAFF.